This section outlines one T cell receptor (beta chain) sequence together with its context. This sample was included in a study of control samples from healthy donors and cancer patients. Only in-frame clones appear in the TCRdb table, and some are missing; sequencing was by immunoSEQ multiplex PCR. The profile shows some 200,000 clones, about 94% of them singletons. This CDR3 has 15 residues. Germline V gene sequence: CDR1 SGHRS, CDR2 YFSETQ. V lost 0 bases, J lost 4 bases, and 3 bases stayed unmatched. The rearrangement links TRBV5-1 to TRBJ1-3, with 8 bases aligning to TRBD1. The TCR sequence derives from a man aged 50-60 years in good health. The sample comprised blood. The CDR3 here is CASSLARTGGNTIYF. The CDR3 nucleotides are TGCGCCAGCAGCTTGGCCAGGACAGGGGGAAACACCATATATTTT.